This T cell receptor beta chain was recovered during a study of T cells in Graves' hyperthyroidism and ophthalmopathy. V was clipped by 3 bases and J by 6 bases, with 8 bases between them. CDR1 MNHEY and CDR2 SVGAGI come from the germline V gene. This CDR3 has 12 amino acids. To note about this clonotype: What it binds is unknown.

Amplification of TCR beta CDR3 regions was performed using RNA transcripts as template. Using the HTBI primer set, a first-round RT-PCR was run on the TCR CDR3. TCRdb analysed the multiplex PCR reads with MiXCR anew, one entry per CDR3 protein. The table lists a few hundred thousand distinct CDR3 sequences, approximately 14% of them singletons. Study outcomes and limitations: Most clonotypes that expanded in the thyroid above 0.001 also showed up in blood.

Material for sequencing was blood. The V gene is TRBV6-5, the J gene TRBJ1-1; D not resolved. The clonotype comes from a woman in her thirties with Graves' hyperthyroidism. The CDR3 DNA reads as TGTGCCAGCAGTTATAGGATTTCTGAAGCTTTCTTT. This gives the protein CASSYRISEAFF.